This T cell receptor (beta chain) was documented in a study of prognosis after radiotherapy for stage I lung cancer. Two-round multiplex PCR, the amplification method, yielded TCR beta CDR3 from genomic DNA. Each TRBV and TRBJ gene had its own primer in the first PCR round. TCRdb ran MiXCR on the multiplex PCR reads and lists one entry per CDR3 protein. The sample records over 8,500 distinct CDR3 sequences, less than 65% being singletons. Study-wide results and limits: Reduced unique TCR clone counts were recorded after stereotactic body radiation therapy, with a median of about 10,000 versus 6,900.

By proportion, this clonotype is large. The antigen is not known. Germline CDR1 and CDR2: GTSNPN and SVGIG (reference sequence). This CDR3 is 14 amino acids long. V lost 1 base to trimming and J lost 2 bases, with 9 bases between them. The material sequenced was PBMCs, taken before or after stereotactic body radiation therapy (not recorded which). The receptor was derived from a donor aged 50 or older with non-small cell lung cancer. The chain has TRBV30 and TRBJ1-3, with TRBD1 as a possible D gene (6 bases). CDR3 region: CAWSERGPGNTIYF. The CDR3 DNA follows: TGTGCCTGGAGTGAGCGGGGGCCTGGAAACACCATATATTTT.